This TCR beta chain was documented in a study of early T cells in non-severe SARS-CoV-2 infection. Study-wide context: The authors sequenced bulk RNA from unsorted whole blood, leaving chains unpaired.

General study findings and limits: Matches to VDJdb favored anti-spike CD8 responses and missed private and CD4 specificities.

This CDR3 has 15 amino acids. V was clipped by 6 bases and J by 2 bases; unmatched bases: 10. Germline V gene lookup returns CDR1 DFQATT and CDR2 SNEGSKA (reference sequence). Unique molecular identifiers were added to individual cDNA molecules. Using its own MiXCR run on the 5' RACE reads, TCRdb lists one record per CDR3 protein. This sample has 35,000 to 40,000 distinct CDR3 sequences; roughly 9.7% occur once, and the top ten carry approximately 12%. This clonotype was picked up many times. Its antigen is currently unknown. Sequencing was performed on whole blood. The origin of this receptor is an adult who was a healthcare worker with PCR-confirmed SARS-CoV-2 infection or an uninfected control (not recorded which). The genes are TRBV20-1 and TRBJ2-5; 9 bases map to TRBD2. CDR3 in amino acids: CSASGKRGAQETQYF. CDR3 sequence (DNA): TGCAGTGCGAGCGGAAAGCGGGGGGCACAAGAGACCCAGTACTTC.